The T cell receptor beta chain described here comes from a study of STAT5B mutations in CD4+ large granular lymphocyte leukemia. Study-level points and caveats: No patients shared main leukemic clonotypes, though 25% to 30% appeared at low frequency elsewhere. Top patient clones used TRBV06 genes more often: 8/27 versus 2/35 in controls. Patient CD4-sorted repertoires stayed more clonal than healthy ones after leukemic-clone removal.

Per the germline V gene, CDR1 is MNHEY and CDR2 is SMNVEV (reference sequence). V was clipped by 4 bases and J by 10 bases, with 21 bases between them. There are 15 residues in the CDR3. As concerns this clone: Its cognate antigen is unknown.

Per the original methods: A productive frequency of 2.59 x 10-5 was the lowest detectable. Only in-frame clones appear in the TCRdb table, and some are missing; sequencing was by immunoSEQ multiplex PCR. The V and J calls and clone size are taken from that table; D and trimming were inferred from the DNA. This sample has tens of thousands of clones; approximately 86% occur once, and the top ten carry 2.5% to 3%. The chain has TRBV27 and TRBJ2-3; the D call may be TRBD1 or TRBD2 (5 bases each). The receptor was isolated from a human donor in good health. The sequencing sample was made of CD4+ T cells from blood buffy coats. The CDR3 DNA sequence: TGTGCCAGCAGTTATACCGGGACCGCACTTACTGCGCAGTATTTT. Protein: CASSYTGTALTAQYF.